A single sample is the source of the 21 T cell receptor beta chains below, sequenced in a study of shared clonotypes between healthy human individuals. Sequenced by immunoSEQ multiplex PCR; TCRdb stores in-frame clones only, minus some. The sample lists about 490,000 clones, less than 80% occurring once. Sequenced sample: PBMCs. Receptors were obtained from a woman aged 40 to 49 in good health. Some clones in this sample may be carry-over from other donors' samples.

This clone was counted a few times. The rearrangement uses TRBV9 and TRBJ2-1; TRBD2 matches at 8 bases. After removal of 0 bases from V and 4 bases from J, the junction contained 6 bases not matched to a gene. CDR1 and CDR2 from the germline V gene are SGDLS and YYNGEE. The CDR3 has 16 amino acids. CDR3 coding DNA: TGTGCCAGCAGCGTAGCTCCCGGGAGGGGGTACAATGAGCAGTTCTTC. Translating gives CASSVAPGRGYNEQFF.

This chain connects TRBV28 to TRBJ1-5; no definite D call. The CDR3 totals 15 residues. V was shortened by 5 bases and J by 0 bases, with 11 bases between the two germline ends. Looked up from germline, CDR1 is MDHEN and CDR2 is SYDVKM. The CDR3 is CASSPPWGSNQPQHF. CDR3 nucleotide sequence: TGTGCCAGCAGTCCCCCGTGGGGTAGCAATCAGCCCCAGCATTTT.

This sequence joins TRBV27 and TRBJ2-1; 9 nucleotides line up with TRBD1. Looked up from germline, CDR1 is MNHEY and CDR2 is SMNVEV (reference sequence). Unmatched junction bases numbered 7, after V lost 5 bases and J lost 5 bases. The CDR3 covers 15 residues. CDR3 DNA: TGTGCCAGCAGTCCAGGACAGGGGTTCCACAATGAGCAGTTCTTC. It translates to CASSPGQGFHNEQFF.

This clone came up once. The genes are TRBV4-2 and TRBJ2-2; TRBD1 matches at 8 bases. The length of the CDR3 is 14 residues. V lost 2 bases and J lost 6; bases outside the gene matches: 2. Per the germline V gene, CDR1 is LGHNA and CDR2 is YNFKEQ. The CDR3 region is CASSQTQGAGELFF. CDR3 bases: TGTGCCAGCAGCCAAACACAGGGGGCCGGGGAGCTGTTTTTT.

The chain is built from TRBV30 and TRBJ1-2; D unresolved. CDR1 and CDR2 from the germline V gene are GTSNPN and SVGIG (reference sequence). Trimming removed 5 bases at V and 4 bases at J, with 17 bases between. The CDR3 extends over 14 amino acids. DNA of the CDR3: TGTGCCTGGGGAGGGAACATTCATTCCTATGGCTACACCTTC. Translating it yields CAWGGNIHSYGYTF.

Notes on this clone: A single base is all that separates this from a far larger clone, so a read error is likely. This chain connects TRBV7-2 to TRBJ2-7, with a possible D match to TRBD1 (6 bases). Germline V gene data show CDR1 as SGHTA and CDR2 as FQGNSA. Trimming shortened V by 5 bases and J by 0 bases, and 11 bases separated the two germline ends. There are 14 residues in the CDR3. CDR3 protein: CASSPDRSSYEQYF. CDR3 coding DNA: TGTGCCAGCAGCCCCGACAGGAGCTCCTACGAGCAGTACTTC.

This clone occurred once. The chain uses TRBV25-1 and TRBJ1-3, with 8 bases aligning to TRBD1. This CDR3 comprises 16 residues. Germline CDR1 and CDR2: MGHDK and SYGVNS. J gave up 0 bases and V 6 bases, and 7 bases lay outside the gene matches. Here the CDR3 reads CASSPGQANSGNTIYF. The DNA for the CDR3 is TGTGCCAGCAGCCCGGGACAGGCGAACTCTGGAAACACCATATATTTT. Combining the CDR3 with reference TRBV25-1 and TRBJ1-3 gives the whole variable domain EADIYQTPRYLVIGTGKKITLECSQTMGHDKMYWYQQDPGMELHLIHYSYGVNSTEKGDLSSESTVSRIRTEHFPLTLESARPSHTSQYLCASSPGQANSGNTIYFGEGSWLTVV.

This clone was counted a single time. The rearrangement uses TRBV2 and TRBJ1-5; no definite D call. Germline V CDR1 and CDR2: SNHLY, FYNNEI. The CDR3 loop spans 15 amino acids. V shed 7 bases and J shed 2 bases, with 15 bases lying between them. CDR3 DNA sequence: TGTGCCAGCACAAGCCTGAGTGACCGCAATCAGCCCCAGCATTTT. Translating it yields CASTSLSDRNQPQHF. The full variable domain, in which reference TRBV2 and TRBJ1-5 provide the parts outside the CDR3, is EPEVTQTPSHQVTQMGQEVILRCVPISNHLYFYWYRQILGQKVEFLVSFYNNEISEKSEIFDDQFSVERPDGSNFTLKIRSTKLEDSAMYFCASTSLSDRNQPQHFGDGTRLSIL.

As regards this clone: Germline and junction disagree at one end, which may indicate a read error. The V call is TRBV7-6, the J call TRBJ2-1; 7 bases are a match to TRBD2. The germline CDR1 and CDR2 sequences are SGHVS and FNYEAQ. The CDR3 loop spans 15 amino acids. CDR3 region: CASSPAGNSHNEQFF. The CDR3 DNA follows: TGTGCCAGCAGCCCAGCGGGGAACTCCCACAATGAGCAGTTCTTC.

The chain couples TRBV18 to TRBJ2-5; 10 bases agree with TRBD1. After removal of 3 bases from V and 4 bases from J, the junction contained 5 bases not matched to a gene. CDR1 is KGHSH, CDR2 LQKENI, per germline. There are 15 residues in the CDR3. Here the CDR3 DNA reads TGTGCCAGCTCACCGGCCGGGACAGGGGCAGAGACCCAGTACTTC. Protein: CASSPAGTGAETQYF.

The CDR3 loop is CASSPRVTNTGELFF. In nucleotides, the CDR3 is TGCGCCAGCAGCCCCAGGGTTACGAACACCGGGGAGCTGTTTTTT. The rearrangement joins TRBV5-1 to TRBJ2-2; possibly TRBD1 for D (5 bases). This CDR3 is 15 amino acids long. Trimming left V 4 bases short and J 0 bases short, with 10 bases between. Germline V gives CDR1 SGHRS, CDR2 YFSETQ.

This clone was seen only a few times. The CDR3 loop reads CALSRALSRQNYGYTF. Here the CDR3 DNA reads TGTGCGCTCAGCCGGGCGCTCAGCCGACAGAATTATGGCTACACCTTC. The V gene is TRBV28, the J gene TRBJ1-2, with D maybe TRBD1 (5 bases). The CDR3 is made up of 16 amino acids. Germline assignment: CDR1 MDHEN and CDR2 SYDVKM.

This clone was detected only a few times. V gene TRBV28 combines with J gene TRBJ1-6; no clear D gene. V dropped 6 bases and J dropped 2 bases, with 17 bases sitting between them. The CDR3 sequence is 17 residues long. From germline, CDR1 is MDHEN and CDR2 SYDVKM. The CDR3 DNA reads TGTGCCAGCAGACGATTTGTACTGGCTGCCTATAATTCACCCCTCCACTTT. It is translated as CASRRFVLAAYNSPLHF.

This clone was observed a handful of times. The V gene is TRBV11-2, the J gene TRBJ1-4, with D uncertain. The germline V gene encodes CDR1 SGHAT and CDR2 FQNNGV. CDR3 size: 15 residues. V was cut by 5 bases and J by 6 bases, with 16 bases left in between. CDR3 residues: CASSPSQAFYEKLFF. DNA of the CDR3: TGTGCCAGCAGCCCGTCGCAGGCATTTTATGAAAAACTGTTTTTT.

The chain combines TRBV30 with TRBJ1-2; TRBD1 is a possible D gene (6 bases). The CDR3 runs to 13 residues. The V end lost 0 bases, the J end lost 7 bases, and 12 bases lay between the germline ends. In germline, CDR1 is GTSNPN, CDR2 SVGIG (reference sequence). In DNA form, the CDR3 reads TGTGCCTGGAGTGTAAAAGGAGGGGGTGGCTACACCTTC. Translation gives CAWSVKGGGGYTF.

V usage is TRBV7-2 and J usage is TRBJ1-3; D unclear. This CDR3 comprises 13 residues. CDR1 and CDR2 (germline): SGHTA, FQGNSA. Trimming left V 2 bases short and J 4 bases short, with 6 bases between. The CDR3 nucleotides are TGTGCCAGCAGCTTACGGCAGGGAAACACCATATATTTT. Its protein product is CASSLRQGNTIYF.

CDR3 sequence reads: CSVEVGSDTQYF. The CDR3 DNA is TGCAGCGTTGAGGTGGGTTCAGATACGCAGTATTTT. The V and J genes are TRBV29-1 and TRBJ2-3, with D hard to call. CDR1 is SQVTM and CDR2 is ANQGSEA in the germline V gene. This CDR3 has 12 residues. V lost 3 bases and J 4 bases, leaving 8 bases between the germline ends.

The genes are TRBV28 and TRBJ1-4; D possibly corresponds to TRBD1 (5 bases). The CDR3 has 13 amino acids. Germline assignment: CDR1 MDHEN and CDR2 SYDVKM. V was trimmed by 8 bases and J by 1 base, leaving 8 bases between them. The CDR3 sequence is CASLRGTNEKLFF. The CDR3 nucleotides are TGTGCCAGCCTTAGGGGAACTAATGAAAAACTGTTTTTT.

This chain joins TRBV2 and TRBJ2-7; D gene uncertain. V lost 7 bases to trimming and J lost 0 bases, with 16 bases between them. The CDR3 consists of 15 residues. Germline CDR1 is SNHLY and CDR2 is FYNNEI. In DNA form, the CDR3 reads TGTGCCAGCACGGTGATGATTACTTCCTCCTACGAGCAGTACTTC. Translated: CASTVMITSSYEQYF.

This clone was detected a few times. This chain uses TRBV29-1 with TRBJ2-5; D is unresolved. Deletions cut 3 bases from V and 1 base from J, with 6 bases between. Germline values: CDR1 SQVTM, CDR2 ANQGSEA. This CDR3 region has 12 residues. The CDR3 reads CSVDLGQETQYF. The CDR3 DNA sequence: TGCAGCGTTGATCTAGGCCAAGAGACCCAGTACTTC. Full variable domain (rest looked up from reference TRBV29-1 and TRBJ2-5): SAVISQKPSRDICQRGTSLTIQCQVDSQVTMMFWYRQQPGQSLTLIATANQGSEATYESGFVIDKFPISRPNLTFSTLTVSNMSPEDSSIYLCSVDLGQETQYFGPGTRLLVL.

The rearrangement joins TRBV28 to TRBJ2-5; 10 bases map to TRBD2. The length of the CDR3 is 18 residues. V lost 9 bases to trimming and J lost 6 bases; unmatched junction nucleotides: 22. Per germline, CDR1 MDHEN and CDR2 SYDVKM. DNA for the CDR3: TGTGCCAGAAAATTCGGACTAGCGGAGGACACGCCGCCTCAGACCCAGTACTTC. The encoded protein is CARKFGLAEDTPPQTQYF.